This T cell receptor beta chain was retrieved from a study of T cell repertoires in cytomegalovirus infection. Study-wide background: CMV epitopes used comprised recently identified HLA-C-restricted ones and well-studied HLA-B-restricted ones.

Notes on this clonotype: Its cognate antigen is unknown.

The CDR3 length is 13 residues. The germline CDR1 and CDR2 sequences are KGHDR and SFDVKD. V was pared by 4 bases and J by 12 bases, with 8 bases of the junction left unmatched. TCRdb fed the reads into MiXCR, producing one record per CDR3 protein. The sample contains more than 250,000 distinct CDR3 sequences, 25% of which appear only once. Overall study findings and caveats: Dominating the ex vivo response were HLA-C-restricted CMV-specific TCR beta clonotypes.

This receptor was taken from a human donor in good health (CMV status not recorded). Some clones in this sample may be carry-over from other donors' samples. The chain uses TRBV24-1 and TRBJ2-1; 7 nucleotides agree with TRBD2. The sequencing used cultured PBMCs, collected from culture after CMV antigen stimulation. CDR3 nucleotide sequence: TGTGCCACCAGTGACCCCAGCGGGGTCCGGCAGTTCTTC. Amino acid sequence: CATSDPSGVRQFF.